This record concerns one TCR beta chain sequence. Its binding antigen is unknown. These data come from a study of T cells expressing NK-cell markers (dated by TCRdb to 2018 to 2020). In the study overall: Fewer than ten donors provided sorted CD3+CD56+NKG2C+, CD3+CD56+NKG2C- and CD3+CD56-NKG2C+ T-cell subsets, whose TCR beta-chain repertoires were profiled. Among the eight sequenced donors, only one was HCMV-seronegative, while the other seven were HCMV-seropositive. Sequencing of the libraries produced 2 x 150 bp reads on Illumina HiSeq 2000/2500, MiSeq or NextSeq. The study sequenced eight donors, all healthy volunteers chosen at random: three men and five women. Study-level results and caveats: It remained unclear whether the expanded NKG2C-expressing T cell clones were specific for HCMV antigens. Those dominant clonotypes were again the most abundant among CD3+CD56-NKG2C+ cells in several donors, at about 28.3-65%. In several donors, the dominant CD3+CD56+NKG2C+ clonotypes were found to rank among the top 10 CD8+ clonotypes and to make up roughly 1.0-7.0% of CD8+ T cells.

The CDR3 covers 13 residues, taking in both the cysteine and the phenylalanine. The record lacks a DNA sequence. The germline V gene gives CDR1 as SGHTS and CDR2 as YDEGEE. HCMV serostatus was determined by detecting HCMV-specific IgG in serum with a commercial ELISA kit. Peripheral blood mononuclear cells were isolated from blood by Ficoll density gradient centrifugation. Instrument used: Illumina HiSeq 2000. The TCR beta cDNA libraries were made using 5'RACE template switching, a step that added both a universal primer site and unique molecular identifiers. cDNA synthesis was primed from the TCR beta constant segment, followed by two successive PCR amplification steps. As for the authors' bioinformatics: MIGEC was used to demultiplex reads and group the reads by UMI, and MiTCR was used to assemble and quantify clonotypes. To remove erroneous sequences, TCR cDNA sequences were retained only when supported by two or more reads. The tcR package was used for downstream repertoire analysis, with clonotypes matched between fractions based on CDR3 nucleotide sequence plus V segment. VDJmatch was used to annotate antigen specificity against VDJdb, with one amino acid substitution in CDR3 allowed. Reads reprocessed by TCRdb are summarized as one entry per CDR3 protein sequence, and DNA is absent. TCRdb's processing, not the authors', yielded these V and J calls. For this sample, the table gives 200,000 to 300,000 distinct CDR3 sequences. The ten largest make up roughly 4.2% of the sample.

The receptor was isolated from a woman aged 18 to 75 in good health. The chain employs TRBV5-8 and TRBJ2-1. The sequenced sample was blood T cells: a sorted CD56 or NKG2C T cell subset, CD4+ or CD8+ T cells, or bulk PBMC T cells (not recorded which). The CDR3 region: CASSFSIIHEQFF.